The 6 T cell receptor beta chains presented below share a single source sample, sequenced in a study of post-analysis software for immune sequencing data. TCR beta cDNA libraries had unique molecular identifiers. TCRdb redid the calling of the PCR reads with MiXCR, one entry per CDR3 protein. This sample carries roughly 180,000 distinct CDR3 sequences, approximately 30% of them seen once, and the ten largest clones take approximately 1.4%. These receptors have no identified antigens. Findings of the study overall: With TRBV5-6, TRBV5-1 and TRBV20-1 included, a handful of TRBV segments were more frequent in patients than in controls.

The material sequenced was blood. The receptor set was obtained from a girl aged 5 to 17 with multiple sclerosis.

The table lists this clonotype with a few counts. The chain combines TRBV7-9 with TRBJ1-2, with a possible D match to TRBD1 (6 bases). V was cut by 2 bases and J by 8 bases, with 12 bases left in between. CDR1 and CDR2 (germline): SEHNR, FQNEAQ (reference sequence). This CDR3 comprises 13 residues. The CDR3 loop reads CASSLIRGQGYTF. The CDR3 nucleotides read TGTGCCAGCAGCTTAATCAGAGGACAGGGCTACACCTTC.

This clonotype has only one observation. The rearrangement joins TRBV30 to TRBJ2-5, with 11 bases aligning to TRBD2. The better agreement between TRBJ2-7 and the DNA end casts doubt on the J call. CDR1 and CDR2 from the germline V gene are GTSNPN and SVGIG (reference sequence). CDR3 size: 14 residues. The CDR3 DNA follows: TGTGCCTGGAGGGGACTAGCGGAGAGGTACGAGCAGTACTTC. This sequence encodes CAWRGLAERYEQYF.

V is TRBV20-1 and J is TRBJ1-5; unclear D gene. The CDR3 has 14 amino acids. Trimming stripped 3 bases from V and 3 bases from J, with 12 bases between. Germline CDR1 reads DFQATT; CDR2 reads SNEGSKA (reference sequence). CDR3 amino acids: CSASPGTDNQPQHF. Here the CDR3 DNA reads TGCAGTGCTAGTCCTGGTACAGACAATCAGCCCCAGCATTTT.

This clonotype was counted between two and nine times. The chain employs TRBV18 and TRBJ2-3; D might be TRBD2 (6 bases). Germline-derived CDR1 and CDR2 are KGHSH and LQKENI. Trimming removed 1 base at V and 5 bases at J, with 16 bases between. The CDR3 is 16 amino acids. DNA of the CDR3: TGTGCCAGCTCACCACTTAGCGGCCCTCCGGAAGATACGCAGTATTTT. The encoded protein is CASSPLSGPPEDTQYF.

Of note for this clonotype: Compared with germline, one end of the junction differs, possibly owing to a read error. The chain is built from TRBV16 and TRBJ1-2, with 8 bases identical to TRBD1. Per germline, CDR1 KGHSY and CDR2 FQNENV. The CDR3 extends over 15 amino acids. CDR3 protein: CTSSPTGANEYGYTF. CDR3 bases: TGTACCAGCAGCCCGACAGGGGCCAACGAGTATGGCTACACCTTC.

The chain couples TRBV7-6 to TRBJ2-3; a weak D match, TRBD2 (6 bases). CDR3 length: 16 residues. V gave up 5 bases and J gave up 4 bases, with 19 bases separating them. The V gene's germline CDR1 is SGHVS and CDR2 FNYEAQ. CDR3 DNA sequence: TGTGCCAGCAGCCCACGGGGATCGGGAGTTGCAGATACGCAGTATTTT. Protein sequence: CASSPRGSGVADTQYF.